This T cell receptor (beta chain) was found in a study of OX40 agonist ivuxolimab in advanced cancers. Broadly, across the study: Ivuxolimab was a fully human IgG2 agonistic monoclonal antibody targeting the costimulatory receptor OX40 (CD134). Three dose-escalation patients achieved partial responses, one with hepatocellular carcinoma and two with cutaneous melanoma. Intravenous ivuxolimab was administered to patients every 2 weeks at six dose levels: 0.01, 0.1, 0.3, 1.5, 3 and 10 mg/kg. Of the roughly 50 dose-escalation patients, hepatocellular carcinoma was present in roughly 19, melanoma in roughly 15, renal cell carcinoma in 9 and head and neck cancer in 9. The paper covers the monotherapy dose-escalation part of the phase I ivuxolimab trial, which included N ≈ 50 patients. The purpose of peripheral TCRbeta sequencing was to test whether ivuxolimab changed TCR sequence diversity and led to clonal T-cell expansion. In the dose-escalation cohort, roughly 82% of patients were male, and the mean age was 60 years with a range of about 20 to 80. Prior anti-PD-1, anti-PD-L1 or anti-CTLA-4 therapy was permitted, and approximately 39% of dose-escalation patients had received checkpoint inhibitors. Findings and caveats that apply to the study as a whole: In the 0.1-3.0 mg/kg groups, partial responders had among the lowest normalized peripheral clonal expansion, particularly in CD8+ T cells. Antigen specificity was not determined for the clonally expanded peripheral T cells. Low levels of normalized T-cell clonal expansion were also seen in some nonresponding patients. At doses from 0.1 to 3.0 mg/kg, clonal expansion was seen in both CD4+ and CD8+ blood T cells between baseline and week 6. On average, CD8+ T cells showed more expanded clones than CD4+ T cells after ivuxolimab.

For sequencing of the TCRbeta CDR3 region, genomic DNA was extracted from the sorted cells. The immunoSEQ Assay was used to sequence the TCRbeta CDR3 regions. TCRdb re-hosts the immuneACCESS table, in-frame sequences only. Its copies lack some clones; in the studies checked, an unresolved V gene accounts for under half of them, and the cause for the rest is not known. The sample yields tens of thousands of clones; 86% were counted once. Approximately 2% of the sample is held by the ten biggest clonotypes. Patients with autoimmune disease history or receiving systemic immunosuppression were excluded from the trial. Peripheral blood for TCR sequencing was collected from all dose cohorts at baseline, on cycle 4 day 1, and on cycle 7 day 1. The samples were taken from a phase I, first-in-human, multicenter, open-label dose-escalation trial of ivuxolimab. The trial enrolled adults with locally advanced or metastatic head and neck squamous cell, hepatocellular, melanoma or renal cell carcinoma. CD4+ and CD8+ T cells were sorted separately from peripheral blood before TCR sequencing.

Worth noting for this clone: Its antigen is still unknown. One base away there is no much larger clone; base qualities are not given.

The CDR3, from cysteine to phenylalanine, totals 13 residues. The kept DNA is CDR3 alone, 39 bases in frame from the first base. Based on the germline V gene (reference sequence), the CDR1 and CDR2 sequences are SGHKS and YYEKEE. Trimming costs V 1 base and J 5 bases, and their ends lie 9 bases apart. This TCR came from an adult with an advanced solid tumor such as melanoma, head and neck, liver or kidney cancer. In this chain, TRBV5-5 is recombined with TRBJ2-5; possibly the D gene is TRBD2, per 5 matching bases. This specimen was CD4+ or CD8+ T cells sorted from blood, taken in a trial of the OX40 agonist ivuxolimab. CDR3 sequence: CASSLTGWETQYF. The DNA sequence is given as TGTGCCAGCAGCTTGACGGGGTGGGAGACCCAGTACTTC.